Each of the 10 T cell receptor beta chains below was sequenced from the same sample in a study of early T cells in non-severe SARS-CoV-2 infection (TCRdb year 2021). The library was produced with 5' RACE. Sequencing was carried out with a NextSeq 500. TCRdb redid the processing of the public reads, applying fastp at Q25 and MiXCR, and retained in-frame beta chains. Rows are unified per CDR3 protein, each entry keeping the most common DNA and genes. This sample lists under 60,000 distinct CDR3 sequences; over 7% were detected once. The ten largest clones represent about a tenth of the sample. The sequencing sample was made of whole blood. These receptors were obtained from an adult who was a healthcare worker with PCR-confirmed SARS-CoV-2 infection or an uninfected control (not recorded which).

This chain links TRBV11-2 with TRBJ2-5; tentative D call: TRBD1 (6 bases). Germline CDR1 and CDR2: SGHAT and FQNNGV. The CDR3 loop spans 15 amino acids. Trimming removed 2 bases at V and 4 bases at J, with 14 bases between. As DNA, the CDR3 is TGTGCCAGCAGCTTAATTGGTGGGGGCGGAGAGACCCAGTACTTC. Its translation is CASSLIGGGGETQYF.

There are a few counts of this clonotype. The chain uses TRBV11-2 and TRBJ2-1; 9 nucleotides line up with TRBD1. The CDR3 is 14 residues long. From germline, CDR1 is SGHAT and CDR2 FQNNGV. V lost 5 bases to trimming and J lost 10 bases; unmatched junction nucleotides: 9. CDR3 in amino acids: CASSVITGGDEQFF. The CDR3, as DNA: TGTGCCAGCAGCGTAATCACAGGGGGCGACGAGCAGTTCTTC.

This clonotype was picked up a small number of times. V and J are TRBV6-2 or TRBV6-3 and TRBJ2-1; D is tentatively TRBD1 or TRBD2 (5 bases each). Germline V CDR1 and CDR2: MNHEY, SVGEGT. The V and J ends lost 8 bases and 13 bases respectively, with 15 bases between them. This CDR3 contains 11 residues. The CDR3 loop is CASLSGLVQFF. The CDR3 bases are TGTGCCAGCCTCTCGGGGCTAGTTCAGTTCTTC.

This clonotype was picked up a small number of times. The chain recombines TRBV14 with TRBJ1-1, with D unresolved. This CDR3 has 12 residues. In germline, CDR1 is SGHDN, CDR2 FVKESK. With 4 bases removed from V and 2 bases from J, the gap between germline ends came to 5 bases. CDR3 in DNA: TGTGCCAGCAGCCGGTATAACACTGAAGCTTTCTTT. Its translation: CASSRYNTEAFF.

This clonotype occurred many times. The V and J genes are TRBV7-9 and TRBJ2-3; no clear D. This CDR3 has 13 amino acids. Trimming stripped 5 bases from V and 2 bases from J, with 8 bases between. CDR1 is SEHNR and CDR2 is FQNEAQ in the germline V gene (reference sequence). CDR3: CASSGWFTDTQYF. CDR3 in DNA: TGTGCCAGCAGCGGCTGGTTCACAGATACGCAGTATTTT.

This chain links TRBV6-1 with TRBJ2-7, with D maybe TRBD1 (6 bases). With 7 bases removed from V and 4 bases from J, the gap between germline ends came to 14 bases. The length of the CDR3 is 13 residues. Germline V gene sequence: CDR1 MNHNS, CDR2 SASEGT. DNA of the CDR3: TGTGCCAGCACGGTCCAGGGGCCTTACGAGCAGTACTTC. Its translation: CASTVQGPYEQYF.

This clonotype occurred a few times. The chain is built from TRBV7-3 and TRBJ1-1, with a weak D call TRBD1 (5 bases). Germline V gives CDR1 SGHTA, CDR2 FQGTGA. This CDR3 region has 13 residues. Trimming stripped 5 bases from V and 7 bases from J, with 14 bases between. The chain's CDR3 is CASSQGRRGEAFF. CDR3 sequence (DNA): TGTGCCAGCAGCCAGGGTCGTCGTGGTGAAGCTTTCTTT.

This clonotype was counted between two and nine times. The CDR3 region is CAWSLSGGTGSYEQYF. As DNA, the CDR3 is TGTGCCTGGAGTCTATCGGGGGGGACAGGAAGTTACGAGCAGTACTTC. This chain joins TRBV30 and TRBJ2-7, with D perhaps being TRBD1 or TRBD2 (8 bases each). The CDR3 sequence is 16 residues long. Per germline, CDR1 GTSNPN and CDR2 SVGIG (reference sequence). Trimming stripped 2 bases from V and 4 bases from J, with 21 bases between.

In its sample, this clonotype was seen a few times. The chain employs TRBV29-1 and TRBJ2-1, with TRBD2 matching 12 bases. Germline V gives CDR1 SQVTM, CDR2 ANQGSEA. V trimming: 7 bases; J trimming: 9 bases; junction bases outside the gene matches: 7. The CDR3 loop spans 13 amino acids. CDR3 nucleotides: TGCAGCGCCCGGACTAGCGGGATTGGTGAGCAGTTCTTC. Protein sequence: CSARTSGIGEQFF.

Relative to its sample, this clonotype is medium-sized. This chain links TRBV7-6 with TRBJ2-5, with 14 bases lining up with TRBD2. J was trimmed by 4 bases and V by 5 bases; bases with no gene match: 3. The length of the CDR3 is 15 residues. Germline CDR1 reads SGHVS; CDR2 reads FNYEAQ. The DNA of the CDR3 is TGTGCCAGCAGCGCCGGACTAGCGGGAGGAGAGACCCAGTACTTC. Encoded protein: CASSAGLAGGETQYF.